The present entry profiles one TCR beta chain with its context. Its antigen is undetermined. The sample belongs to a study of T cell responses to AZD1222 COVID-19 vaccine. Germline V gene data show CDR1 as MNHNS and CDR2 as SASEGT. This CDR3 spans 17 amino acids. The junction had 12 bases not matched to a gene; V was cut back by 4 bases and J by 6 bases. Overall study results and limits: Targets within unmutated variant regions were reportedly found for nearly half of spike-specific TCRs. Seropositive at baseline were only a handful of AZD1222 recipients. Repertoires were obtained only post-peak T cell response. Donors skewed white British and female; clonal diversity was possibly underestimated.

TCRdb's copy holds only in-frame clones and misses some; the assay was immunoSEQ multiplex PCR. Of about 75,000 clones listed, approximately 88% are singletons. The sequence was collected from an adult who received the MenACWY meningococcal vaccine as a control. The chain has TRBV6-1 and TRBJ1-5; TRBD1 agrees at 10 bases. The material sequenced was peripheral blood, taken 28 days after the second dose of the MenACWY control vaccine. The CDR3 sequence: CASSGDPGQGTSQPQHF. DNA of the CDR3: TGTGCCAGCAGTGGAGATCCGGGACAGGGGACGAGTCAGCCCCAGCATTTT.